The rows below give T cell receptor beta chains drawn from one sample of a study of T cell responses to AZD1222 COVID-19 vaccine. Assay: immunoSEQ multiplex PCR; the TCRdb copy retains only in-frame clones and omits some. The sample lists tens of thousands of clones; around nine tenths were seen once. Sample: peripheral blood, taken 28 days after the second AZD1222 dose. These receptors originate from an adult who received the AZD1222 COVID-19 vaccine. Each CDR3 is given with its conserved first and last residue. Fields, in order: D gene, clone size, J gene, V gene, CDR3 length, CDR3 DNA, CDR3 protein. A D gene is named only where the DNA matches it firmly. Expanded clones are given a class, and other clones once, few, many or no size at all.

TRBD2,-,TRBJ2-1,TRBV6-5,15,TGTGCCAGCAGTTTACAGCGGGGGGGTAGATATGAGCAGTTCTTC,CASSLQRGGRYEQFF
-,-,TRBJ2-5,TRBV6-2/TRBV6-3,16,TGTGCCAGCAGTTACCCCGCAAGCGTCCTGGTAACAACCCAGTACTTC,CASSYPASVLVTTQYF
TRBD1,-,TRBJ2-3,TRBV9,17,TGTGCCAGCAGCTCAACGTCCGGGACAGGGTGGACAGATACGCAGTATTTT,CASSSTSGTGWTDTQYF
-,-,TRBJ1-1,TRBV6-5,15,TGTGCCAGCAGTTTGGCAGGCGGTGAGGTCACTGAAGCTTTCTTT,CASSLAGGEVTEAFF
-,-,TRBJ1-5,TRBV4-1,14,TGCGCCAGCAGCCCCCGACAGGACAATCAGCCCCAGCATTTT,CASSPRQDNQPQHF
-,-,TRBJ1-3,TRBV4-3,17,TGCGCCAGCAGCCAAGATCTGGGACGGATCTCTGGAAACACCATATATTTT,CASSQDLGRISGNTIYF
TRBD2,-,TRBJ2-7,TRBV2,20,TGTGCCAGCGCCGGGGGAGCGCTAGCGGGGGGCCATCTCTTGGCTACCGAGCAGTACTTC,CASAGGALAGGHLLATEQYF
-,-,TRBJ2-7,TRBV10-3,12,TGTGCCATCAGTGAGCGGGCGGGGGAGCAGTACTTC,CAISERAGEQYF
TRBD1,-,TRBJ1-5,TRBV4-1,18,TGCGCCAGCAGCCAAGCCTCCCCGGGACAGTATAGCAATCAGCCCCAGCATTTT,CASSQASPGQYSNQPQHF
TRBD2,-,TRBJ2-5,TRBV3-1/TRBV3-2,16,TGTGCCAGCAGCCAAGACGGGACTAGCGGGGAAGAGACCCAGTACTTC,CASSQDGTSGEETQYF
-,-,TRBJ1-1,TRBV6-5,14,TGTGCCAGCCCGCGGGGGCAGGGGAACACTGAAGCTTTCTTT,CASPRGQGNTEAFF
TRBD1,-,TRBJ1-2,TRBV4-3,15,TGCGCCAGCAGCCAAGTAAGATACAGGGGGTATGGCTACACCTTC,CASSQVRYRGYGYTF
TRBD1,-,TRBJ2-2,TRBV27,17,TGTGCCAGCAGTTTTGGTGTCAGGGGGCGGAACACCGGGGAGCTGTTTTTT,CASSFGVRGRNTGELFF
-,-,TRBJ1-5,TRBV5-6,15,TGTGCCAGCAGCTTAAGAGACAGGCCAAATCAGCCCCAGCATTTT,CASSLRDRPNQPQHF
-,-,TRBJ2-3,TRBV6-5,13,TGTGCCAGCAGGGGTGAGGGCACAGATACGCAGTATTTT,CASRGEGTDTQYF
TRBD1,-,TRBJ2-7,TRBV12-3/TRBV12-4,13,TGTGCCAGCAGTCCCGACAGGGGGCCCGAGCAGTACTTC,CASSPDRGPEQYF
-,few,TRBJ1-4,TRBV6-2/TRBV6-3,11,TGTGCCAGCAGTTCGTCCGCCGAACTGTTTTTT,CASSSSAELFF
-,-,TRBJ1-3,TRBV27,15,TGTGCCAGCAGTTTGTACAGTGGCTCTGGAAACACCATATATTTT,CASSLYSGSGNTIYF